A selection of T cell receptor beta chains follows, all from one sample in a study of beta chain features in type 1 diabetes. TCRdb's copy holds only in-frame clones and misses some; the assay was immunoSEQ multiplex PCR. The repertoire holds 430,000 or so clones, with 10% to 12% as singletons. Material for sequencing was naive CD4+ T cells from blood. These receptor sequences come from a woman aged 18 to 35 in good health. The CDR3 runs from the conserved cysteine through the conserved F or W. The D gene is left open where the match is weak. Clone size is shown for a subset of rows, as once, few, many or a class of expanded clone.

DNA: TGTGCCAGCTCTGCAGATACGCAGTATTTT
CDR3: CASSADTQYF
D: -
J: TRBJ2-3
V: TRBV2
size: -

DNA: TGTGCCAGCTCTCCTAGGATAGCGGGAAAGGGACTCGATGAGCAGTTCTTC
CDR3: CASSPRIAGKGLDEQFF
D: TRBD2
J: TRBJ2-1
V: TRBV18
size: -

DNA: TGTGCCAGCAGCTTACCCCGGACCAGTTTGACCCAGTACTTC
CDR3: CASSLPRTSLTQYF
D: -
J: TRBJ2-5
V: TRBV7-9
size: -

DNA: TGCAGCGCCACGTGGGGGACTAACTATGGCTACACCTTC
CDR3: CSATWGTNYGYTF
D: -
J: TRBJ1-2
V: TRBV29-1
size: few

DNA: TGCGCCAGCAGCCCACAACGGGAGGCTGGCTGGAGGAATGAGCAGTTCTTC
CDR3: CASSPQREAGWRNEQFF
D: TRBD2
J: TRBJ2-1
V: TRBV4-3
size: few

DNA: TGTGCCTGGAGTACCGGGACAGGGGCATTTCAGCCCCAGCATTTT
CDR3: CAWSTGTGAFQPQHF
D: TRBD1
J: TRBJ1-5
V: TRBV30
size: few

DNA: TGTGCCAGCAGTTTCCGGGGGAGCTCCTACAATGAGCAGTTCTTC
CDR3: CASSFRGSSYNEQFF
D: -
J: TRBJ2-1
V: TRBV27
size: few

DNA: TGCACGGGACTGGTGAACACCGGGGAGCTGTTTTTT
CDR3: CTGLVNTGELFF
D: -
J: TRBJ2-2
V: TRBV29-1
size: few

DNA: TGTGCCAGCAGCTTAGCGGGGTGGGTCTCCTACGAGCAGTACTTC
CDR3: CASSLAGWVSYEQYF
D: TRBD2
J: TRBJ2-7
V: TRBV27
size: few

DNA: TGCGCCAGCAGCTTGGCACAGGTGAACACTGAAGCTTTCTTT
CDR3: CASSLAQVNTEAFF
D: -
J: TRBJ1-1
V: TRBV5-1
size: few

DNA: TGTGCCAGCAGCTTAAGGGCAGATACGCAGTATTTT
CDR3: CASSLRADTQYF
D: -
J: TRBJ2-3
V: TRBV7-8
size: -

DNA: TGTGCCACCACTTCTCTGACATCCCTGCTCCAGTTCTTC
CDR3: CATTSLTSLLQFF
D: -
J: TRBJ2-1
V: TRBV15
size: -

DNA: TGTGCCAGCAGACGGACAGGGGATAATTCACCCCTCCACTTT
CDR3: CASRRTGDNSPLHF
D: TRBD1
J: TRBJ1-6
V: TRBV6-5
size: few

DNA: TGTGCCAGCAGCCCTGCTGGACTAGCGGGAGTCTACGAGCAGTACTTC
CDR3: CASSPAGLAGVYEQYF
D: TRBD2
J: TRBJ2-7
V: TRBV7-9
size: -

DNA: TGTGCCAGCAGGCCCGGGACAGGGCTCAATGAGCAGTTCTTC
CDR3: CASRPGTGLNEQFF
D: TRBD1
J: TRBJ2-1
V: TRBV6-6
size: -

DNA: TGTGCCAGCAGTCGAGGGGGCTTTGGCTACACCTTC
CDR3: CASSRGGFGYTF
D: TRBD1
J: TRBJ1-2
V: TRBV6-5
size: few

DNA: TGTGCCAGCCGACCTAGCACAGATACGCAGTATTTT
CDR3: CASRPSTDTQYF
D: -
J: TRBJ2-3
V: TRBV2
size: -

DNA: TGTGCCAGCAGCTTAGGACTAGCGGAAGAGACCCAGTACTTC
CDR3: CASSLGLAEETQYF
D: TRBD2
J: TRBJ2-5
V: TRBV7-2
size: few

DNA: TGCGCCAGCAGCTTGGGACAAGGAGAGACCCAGTACTTC
CDR3: CASSLGQGETQYF
D: -
J: TRBJ2-5
V: TRBV5-1
size: few

DNA: TGTGCCAGCAGTGAATGGGCGTATGGCTACACCTTC
CDR3: CASSEWAYGYTF
D: -
J: TRBJ1-2
V: TRBV25-1
size: few

DNA: TGTGCCAGCAGCGTAGATCCAGGCCCTAACTATGGCTACACCTTC
CDR3: CASSVDPGPNYGYTF
D: -
J: TRBJ1-2
V: TRBV9
size: few

DNA: TGTGCCAGCAGCGTAGGAGCCGGGAACACCGGGGAGCTGTTTTTT
CDR3: CASSVGAGNTGELFF
D: -
J: TRBJ2-2
V: TRBV9
size: -

DNA: TGTGCCAGCAGCCTTTTGGGGAGCCGCGGTAGGGTACTGTTTTTT
CDR3: CASSLLGSRGRVLFF
D: -
J: TRBJ1-4
V: TRBV5-6
size: -

DNA: TGTGCCAGCAGTTTATGGGGCAGGGTGGTCTCACCCCTCCACTTT
CDR3: CASSLWGRVVSPLHF
D: -
J: TRBJ1-6
V: TRBV28
size: -

DNA: TGTGCCAGCAGTCCGTTGACAGGGGATGCGCGGTACATTCAGTACTTC
CDR3: CASSPLTGDARYIQYF
D: TRBD1
J: TRBJ2-4
V: TRBV27
size: -

DNA: TGTGCCAGCTCCCTCCTAGGTTACGAGCAGTACTTC
CDR3: CASSLLGYEQYF
D: -
J: TRBJ2-7
V: TRBV25-1
size: few

DNA: TGTGCCAGCAGTCTCAGGACAGAGAACACTGAAGCTTTCTTT
CDR3: CASSLRTENTEAFF
D: -
J: TRBJ1-1
V: TRBV28
size: -

DNA: TGCGCCAGCAGCATTACACGTACGCAAGAGACCCAGTACTTC
CDR3: CASSITRTQETQYF
D: -
J: TRBJ2-5
V: TRBV5-1
size: -

DNA: TGCAGCGTTGGGTTGTTGGGGGTAGAGAACGGTGAGCAGTTCTTC
CDR3: CSVGLLGVENGEQFF
D: -
J: TRBJ2-1
V: TRBV29-1
size: -

DNA: TGTGCCAGCAGCTGGGACGGTAACACTGAAGCTTTCTTT
CDR3: CASSWDGNTEAFF
D: -
J: TRBJ1-1
V: TRBV7-9
size: -

DNA: TGTGCCAGCAGGTTAAGTGGGGCCAACGTCCTGACTTTC
CDR3: CASRLSGANVLTF
D: -
J: TRBJ2-6
V: TRBV6-5
size: -

DNA: TGTGCCAGCAGCGTATCGGGGGTGGTAAATGAGCAGTTCTTC
CDR3: CASSVSGVVNEQFF
D: -
J: TRBJ2-1
V: TRBV9
size: -